Below are 13 T cell receptor beta chains sequenced from a single sample in a study of CD8 T cells in Susac syndrome. It was with random hexamers that about 0.45 to 1 ug RNA was reverse transcribed. TCRdb re-analysed the immunoSEQ multiplex PCR reads in MiXCR, keeping a single row per CDR3 protein. This sample has some 190,000 distinct CDR3 sequences; about 93% occur once, and the top ten carry 0.1%. The material sequenced was CD4+ T cells from PBMCs. These receptors all stem from a human donor in good health.

This chain links TRBV7-2 with TRBJ1-3, with no clear D. The germline V gene encodes CDR1 SGHTA and CDR2 FQGNSA. V lost 2 bases to trimming and J lost 2 bases, with 16 bases between them. CDR3 size: 17 residues. This CDR3 reads CASSLIPLDGPGNTIYF. The DNA for the CDR3 is TGTGCCAGCAGCTTAATCCCCCTCGACGGCCCTGGAAACACCATATATTTT.

The rearrangement joins TRBV20-1 to TRBJ1-6; D remains unclear. CDR1 is DFQATT and CDR2 is SNEGSKA in the germline V gene (reference sequence). The CDR3 spans 15 residues. V was cut by 8 bases and J by 7 bases, with 21 bases left in between. The CDR3, as DNA: TGCAGTACAACCGAGATACGGCAGCGAAATTCACCCCTCCACTTT. This sequence encodes CSTTEIRQRNSPLHF.

This clonotype was detected only a few times. This chain joins TRBV5-1 and TRBJ1-2; D ambiguous. The CDR3 has 12 residues. The V gene's germline CDR1 is SGHRS and CDR2 YFSETQ. Trimming cost V 2 bases and J 7 bases, with 9 bases left between them. The DNA of the CDR3 is TGCGCCAGCAGCTTCGAGAGGGCTGGCTACACCTTC. Translated, it gives CASSFERAGYTF.

The rearrangement uses TRBV30 and TRBJ2-7; D unclear. The CDR3 runs 14 residues. Germline CDR1 is GTSNPN and CDR2 is SVGIG (reference sequence). The V gene lost 4 bases and the J gene lost 0 bases, with 13 bases spanning the gap. CDR3 DNA sequence: TGTGCCTGGACCCTAGGAACTATCTCCTACGAGCAGTACTTC. Translating gives CAWTLGTISYEQYF.

The chain uses TRBV5-1 and TRBJ2-3; tentative D call: TRBD2 (5 bases). Germline CDR1 and CDR2: SGHRS and YFSETQ. The germline V and J ends were trimmed by 0 bases and 0 bases, with 11 bases remaining between them. This CDR3 comprises 16 residues. In nucleotides, the CDR3 is TGCGCCAGCAGCTTGGGCGGGCACCCTAGCACAGATACGCAGTATTTT. It is translated as CASSLGGHPSTDTQYF.

A single count supports this clonotype. This sequence joins TRBV7-8 and TRBJ2-1; tentative D call: TRBD1 (6 bases). The CDR3 spans 13 residues. V was trimmed by 4 bases and J by 6 bases, leaving 10 bases between them. Germline lookup yields CDR1 SGHVS and CDR2 FQNEAQ. The CDR3 DNA reads as TGTGCCAGCAGCTCTTCAGGGGTCAATGAGCAGTTCTTC. Translated: CASSSSGVNEQFF.

The rearrangement uses TRBV5-4 and TRBJ2-7; D remains unclear. V shed 6 bases and J shed 5 bases, with 21 bases lying between them. The CDR3 extends over 15 amino acids. Per germline, CDR1 SGHNT and CDR2 YYREEE (reference sequence). CDR3 coding DNA: TGTGCCAGCAAGCTTTCCCTGGACGGTCAGGACGAGCAGTACGTC. This codes for CASKLSLDGQDEQYV.

The genes are TRBV15 and TRBJ2-2; D not certain. The CDR3 spans 17 residues. Germline CDR1 LNHNV, CDR2 YYDKDF (reference sequence). V lost 0 bases, J lost 1 base, and 12 bases lay in between. As DNA, the CDR3 is TGTGCCACCAGCAGAGATCCTCCACAGATGAACACCGGGGAGCTGTTTTTT. It yields the protein CATSRDPPQMNTGELFF.

The chain recombines TRBV28 with TRBJ1-5, with D possibly being TRBD1 (6 bases). CDR3 length: 13 residues. Germline CDR1 MDHEN, CDR2 SYDVKM. V shed 10 bases and J shed 5 bases, with 15 bases lying between them. CDR3 amino acids: CATVPGADQPQHF. CDR3 DNA: TGTGCCACCGTACCGGGGGCCGATCAGCCCCAGCATTTT.

This clonotype showed up just once. The V call is TRBV4-1, the J call TRBJ1-4, with TRBD1 matching over 11 bases. From germline, CDR1 is MGHRA and CDR2 YSYEKL. V was pared by 4 bases and J by 5 bases, with 6 bases of the junction left unmatched. The CDR3 is 16 amino acids. The DNA for the CDR3 is TGCGCCAGCAGCCCGGACAGGGGGCTAGGAAATGAAAAACTGTTTTTT. Protein sequence: CASSPDRGLGNEKLFF.

This chain uses TRBV7-6 with TRBJ2-3; 9 bases map to TRBD2. Trimming removed 2 bases from V and 2 bases from J; junction bases left unmatched: 2. This CDR3 comprises 15 residues. In germline, CDR1 is SGHVS, CDR2 FNYEAQ. CDR3 DNA sequence: TGTGCCAGCAGCTTAAGCGGGGGGACCACAGATACGCAGTATTTT. Protein product: CASSLSGGTTDTQYF. Full variable domain (rest looked up from reference TRBV7-6 and TRBJ2-3): GAGVSQSPRYKVTKRGQDVALRCDPISGHVSLYWYRQALGQGPEFLTYFNYEAQQDKSGLPNDRFSAERPEGSISTLTIQRTEQRDSAMYRCASSLSGGTTDTQYFGPGTRLTVL.

V gene TRBV4-1 combines with J gene TRBJ1-4; D ambiguous. Between the trimmed V and J ends, which lost 2 bases and 8 bases, there was a span of 12 bases. CDR1 is MGHRA, CDR2 YSYEKL, per germline. CDR3 length: 14 residues. The CDR3 reads CASSQWRVNEKLFF. The CDR3 region has the DNA TGCGCCAGCAGCCAATGGAGGGTTAACGAAAAACTGTTTTTT.

In its sample, this clonotype was seen once. The chain recombines TRBV6-2 or TRBV6-3 with TRBJ2-4, with TRBD2 as a possible D gene (6 bases). The CDR3 runs to 16 residues. V was shortened by 5 bases and J by 0 bases, with 14 bases between the two germline ends. Looked up from germline, CDR1 is MNHEY and CDR2 is SVGEGT. The CDR3: CASSPAGPKAKNIQYF. Written as DNA, the CDR3 is TGTGCCAGCAGTCCTGCGGGACCGAAAGCCAAAAACATTCAGTACTTC.